This T cell receptor (beta chain) derives from a study of OX40 agonist ivuxolimab in advanced cancers. CDR1 and CDR2 from the germline V gene are SGHNT and YYREEE (reference sequence). CDR3 length: 16 amino acids. The junction had 5 bases not matched to a gene; V was cut back by 0 bases and J by 0 bases. Data came from immunoSEQ multiplex PCR; TCRdb stores just in-frame clones and leaves some out. Of tens of thousands of clones listed, roughly nine tenths are singletons. The specimen was CD4+ or CD8+ T cells sorted from blood, collected in a trial of the OX40 agonist ivuxolimab. The V gene is TRBV5-4, the J gene TRBJ1-1, with 7 bases identical to TRBD1. The TCR sequence derives from an adult with an advanced solid tumor such as melanoma, head and neck, liver or kidney cancer. The DNA of the CDR3 is TGTGCCAGCAGCTTGGCTGAACAGGGGATGAACACTGAAGCTTTCTTT. The encoded protein is CASSLAEQGMNTEAFF.